Below are 5 T cell receptor beta chains sequenced from a single sample in a study of Ad26.COV2.S vaccination and SARS-CoV-2 variants. Noted treatment: some 20 received Ad26.COV2.S at low or high dose, single or two shots; roughly five received placebo; per-sample allocation not given. Sample collection was performed on day 63 after the first vaccine or placebo injection. This table comes from immunoSEQ multiplex PCR, and its TCRdb copy is limited to in-frame clones, with some not included. The repertoire holds some 460,000 clones, with 80% to 90% as singletons. Sequencing was performed on peripheral blood, taken in a trial of Ad26.COV2.S vaccine versus placebo. All receptors come from a person between 18 and 60 years old who received the Ad26.COV2.S COVID-19 vaccine or a placebo.

The J gene is TRBJ2-2, the V gene TRBV3-1 (or the pseudogene TRBV3-2); D ambiguous. The CDR3 loop spans 17 amino acids. The germline CDR1 and CDR2 sequences are LGHDT and YNNKEL (reference sequence). The ends were cut back, 4 bases at V and 3 bases at J, with 18 bases in the middle. The DNA for the CDR3 is TGTGCCAGCAGCCCACCGAGGTGGCAGACCCACACCGGGGAGCTGTTTTTT. Translated: CASSPPRWQTHTGELFF.

This chain links TRBV7-2 with TRBJ2-1, with TRBD2 identical over 10 bases. The germline V gene has CDR1 SGHTA and CDR2 FQGNSA. The V segment lost 3 bases and the J segment 4 bases; nucleotides outside the gene matches: 6. The CDR3 is 16 residues long. The CDR3 DNA follows: TGTGCCAGCAGCTTCTCAGCGGGAGGGGCGTACAATGAGCAGTTCTTC. It encodes CASSFSAGGAYNEQFF.

The gene calls are TRBV29-1 and TRBJ2-3, with TRBD1 matching 7 bases. From germline, CDR1 is SQVTM and CDR2 ANQGSEA. V lost 7 bases and J lost 3; bases outside the gene matches: 7. This CDR3 spans 13 amino acids. The CDR3 DNA is TGCAGCGCCACACAGGGGACGACAGATACGCAGTATTTT. This codes for CSATQGTTDTQYF.

The sample holds one count of this clone. This chain links TRBV1 with TRBJ2-1; the table's TRBD2 call for D was not verified on the DNA. TRBV1 is a documented pseudogene. This CDR3 has 17 residues. The CDR3: CTSSPRGGEPSYNEQFF. The CDR3 DNA sequence: TGCACCAGCAGCCCCCGGGGGGGAGAGCCTTCCTACAATGAGCAGTTCTTC.

This chain joins TRBV19 and TRBJ2-5; no definite D call. V was clipped by 7 bases and J by 5 bases, with 14 bases between them. The germline V gene encodes CDR1 LNHDA and CDR2 SQIVND (reference sequence). The CDR3 loop spans 13 amino acids. The CDR3 loop is CASKGPAAETQYF. The DNA for the CDR3 is TGTGCCAGTAAAGGGCCGGCTGCGGAGACCCAGTACTTC.